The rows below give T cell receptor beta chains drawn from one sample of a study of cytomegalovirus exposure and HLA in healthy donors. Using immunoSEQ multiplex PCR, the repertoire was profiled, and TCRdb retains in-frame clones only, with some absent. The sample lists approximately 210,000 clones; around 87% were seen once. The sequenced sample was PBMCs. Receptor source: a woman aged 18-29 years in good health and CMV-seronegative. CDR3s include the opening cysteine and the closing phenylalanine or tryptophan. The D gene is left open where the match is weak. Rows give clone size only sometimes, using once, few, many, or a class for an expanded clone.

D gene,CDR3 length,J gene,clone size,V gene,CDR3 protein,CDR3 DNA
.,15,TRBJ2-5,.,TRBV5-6,CASSLTKGGQETQYF,TGTGCCAGCAGCTTGACTAAAGGAGGCCAAGAGACCCAGTACTTC
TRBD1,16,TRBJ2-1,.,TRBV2,CASSGTGGRSYNEQFF,TGTGCCAGCAGCGGGACAGGGGGCAGGAGCTACAATGAGCAGTTCTTC
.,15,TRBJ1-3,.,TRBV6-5,CASSYGQFAGNTIYF,TGTGCCAGCAGTTACGGACAGTTCGCTGGAAACACCATATATTTT
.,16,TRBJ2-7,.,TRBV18,CASSPVEGAVSYEQYF,TGTGCCAGCTCACCAGTGGAGGGAGCGGTCTCCTACGAGCAGTACTTC
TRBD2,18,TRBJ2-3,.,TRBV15,CATSRRSGASGSADTQYF,TGTGCCACCAGCAGGCGATCAGGGGCTAGCGGGAGTGCAGATACGCAGTATTTT
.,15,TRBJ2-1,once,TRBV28,CASVTPGPQGNEQFF,TGTGCCAGCGTTACCCCCGGGCCACAGGGCAATGAGCAGTTCTTC
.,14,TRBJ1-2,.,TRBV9,CASSVNAGSHGYTF,TGTGCCAGCAGCGTAAATGCAGGGTCCCATGGCTACACCTTC
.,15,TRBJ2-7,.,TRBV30,CAWSVREQGLYEQYF,TGTGCCTGGAGTGTACGTGAACAGGGCCTCTACGAGCAGTACTTC
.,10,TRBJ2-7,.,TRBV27,CASREDEQYF,TGTGCCAGCAGAGAGGACGAGCAGTACTTC
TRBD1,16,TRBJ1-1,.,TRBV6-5,CASSYSLGQGVTEAFF,TGTGCCAGCAGTTACTCCCTAGGACAGGGGGTAACTGAAGCTTTCTTT
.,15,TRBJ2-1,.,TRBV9,CASSPPQGGTHEQFF,TGTGCCAGCAGCCCCCCGCAGGGTGGTACCCATGAGCAGTTCTTC
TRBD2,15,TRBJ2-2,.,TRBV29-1,CSVGLAGGTTGELFF,TGCAGCGTTGGACTAGCGGGAGGGACGACCGGGGAGCTGTTTTTT
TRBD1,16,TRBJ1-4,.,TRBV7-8,CASSLAVQGGGEKLFF,TGTGCCAGCAGCTTAGCTGTACAGGGGGGAGGTGAAAAACTGTTTTTT
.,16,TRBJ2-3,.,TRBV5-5,CASSSSPGDYTDTQYF,TGTGCCAGCAGCTCGTCGCCCGGGGATTACACAGATACGCAGTATTTT
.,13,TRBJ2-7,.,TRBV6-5,CASRRATSYEQYF,TGTGCCAGCAGGCGGGCGACCTCCTACGAGCAGTACTTC
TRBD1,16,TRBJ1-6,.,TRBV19,CASSLRTGGRNSPLHF,TGTGCCAGTAGTCTGAGGACAGGGGGAAGGAATTCACCCCTCCACTTT
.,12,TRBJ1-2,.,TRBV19,CASSIVGGGYTF,TGTGCCAGTAGTATCGTTGGGGGCGGATACACCTTC
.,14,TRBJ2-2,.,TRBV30,CAWSVEPNTGELFF,TGTGCCTGGAGTGTGGAGCCGAACACCGGGGAGCTGTTTTTT
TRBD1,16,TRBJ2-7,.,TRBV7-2,CASSSATGQGSYEQYF,TGTGCCAGCAGCTCCGCAACCGGACAGGGATCTTACGAGCAGTACTTC
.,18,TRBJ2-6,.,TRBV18,CASSPPGGRTGGANVLTF,TGTGCCAGCTCACCACCGGGGGGGCGGACTGGCGGGGCCAACGTCCTGACTTTC
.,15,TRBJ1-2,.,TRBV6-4,CASSRQFHVAYGYTF,TGTGCCAGTTCCCGTCAGTTTCATGTAGCCTATGGCTACACCTTC
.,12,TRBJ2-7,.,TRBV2,CASRDGMYEQYF,TGTGCCAGCAGAGACGGGATGTACGAGCAGTACTTC
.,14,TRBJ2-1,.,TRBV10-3,CAIRLRPPGNEQFF,TGTGCCATCCGACTCCGGCCCCCCGGGAATGAGCAGTTCTTC
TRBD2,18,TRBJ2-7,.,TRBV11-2,CASSPISRDRGVRYEQYF,TGTGCCAGCAGCCCGATTTCACGGGATCGGGGGGTCCGCTACGAGCAGTACTTC
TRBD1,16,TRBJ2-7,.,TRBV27,CASSSHRGQGLYEQYF,TGTGCCAGCAGTTCCCATCGGGGACAGGGCCTTTACGAGCAGTACTTC
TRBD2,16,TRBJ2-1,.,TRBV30,CAWSVWSSGVYNEQFF,TGTGCCTGGAGTGTATGGTCTAGCGGGGTCTACAATGAGCAGTTCTTC
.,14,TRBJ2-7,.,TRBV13,CASSVRAMNYEQYF,TGTGCCAGCAGCGTCAGGGCCATGAACTACGAGCAGTACTTC
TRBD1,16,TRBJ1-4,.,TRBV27,CASRPFTGGAREKLFF,TGTGCCAGCAGACCATTCACAGGGGGCGCCAGGGAAAAACTGTTTTTT
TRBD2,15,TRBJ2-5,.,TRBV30,CAWSVAGGHQETQYF,TGTGCCTGGAGTGTAGCGGGAGGGCACCAAGAGACCCAGTACTTC
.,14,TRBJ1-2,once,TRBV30,CAWSVRGLSYGYTF,TGTGCCTGGAGTGTGCGGGGCCTCTCCTATGGCTACACCTTC
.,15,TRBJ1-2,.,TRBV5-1,CASSLEPGGSYGYTF,TGCGCCAGCAGCTTGGAACCGGGGGGAAGCTATGGCTACACCTTC
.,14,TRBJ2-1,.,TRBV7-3,CASSFERSYNEQFF,TGTGCCAGCAGCTTCGAACGGAGCTACAATGAGCAGTTCTTC
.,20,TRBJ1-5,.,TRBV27,CASAVPPMTDLPYSNQPQHF,TGTGCCAGCGCTGTCCCCCCAATGACAGATTTACCCTATAGCAATCAGCCCCAGCATTTT
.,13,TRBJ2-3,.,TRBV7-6,CASSLALGDTQYF,TGTGCCAGCAGCTTAGCGCTCGGAGATACGCAGTATTTT
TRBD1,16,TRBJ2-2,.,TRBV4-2,CASSQQGTAITGELFF,TGTGCCAGCAGCCAACAAGGGACAGCAATTACCGGGGAGCTGTTTTTT
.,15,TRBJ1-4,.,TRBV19,CASSIARTSNEKLFF,TGTGCCAGTAGTATAGCCAGGACAAGTAATGAAAAACTGTTTTTT
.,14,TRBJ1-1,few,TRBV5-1,CASSLDGMNTEAFF,TGCGCCAGCAGCTTGGACGGTATGAACACTGAAGCTTTCTTT
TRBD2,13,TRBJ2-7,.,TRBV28,CASMGRGAYEQYF,TGTGCCAGCATGGGACGGGGGGCCTACGAGCAGTACTTC
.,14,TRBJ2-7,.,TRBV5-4,CASSLYNRVYEQYF,TGTGCCAGCAGCTTGTACAACAGAGTTTACGAGCAGTACTTC
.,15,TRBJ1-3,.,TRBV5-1,CASSLAQGSGNTIYF,TGCGCCAGCAGCTTGGCGCAGGGCTCTGGAAACACCATATATTTT
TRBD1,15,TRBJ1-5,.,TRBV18,CASSFKGGGNQPQHF,TGTGCCAGCTCATTTAAAGGGGGCGGCAATCAGCCCCAGCATTTT
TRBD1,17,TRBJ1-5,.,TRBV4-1,CASSLYTTGSSNQLQHF,TGCGCCAGCAGCCTTTACACGACAGGGTCAAGCAATCAGCTCCAGCATTTT
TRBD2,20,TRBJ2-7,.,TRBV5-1,CASSHRGLGLAGGSSYEQYF,TGCGCCAGCAGCCACAGGGGTCTCGGACTAGCGGGAGGGAGCTCCTACGAGCAGTACTTC
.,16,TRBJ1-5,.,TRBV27,CASRLQYKGLNQPQHF,TGTGCCAGCAGGCTCCAGTACAAGGGACTCAATCAGCCCCAGCATTTT
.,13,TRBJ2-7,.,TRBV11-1,CASSIRQYYEQYF,TGTGCCAGCAGCATCAGACAGTACTACGAGCAGTACTTC
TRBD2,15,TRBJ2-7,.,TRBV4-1,CASSQGAGGSYEQYF,TGCGCCAGCAGTCAAGGCGCGGGGGGCTCCTACGAGCAGTACTTC
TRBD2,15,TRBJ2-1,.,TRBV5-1,CASSVAGGLINEQFF,TGCGCCAGCAGCGTGGCGGGAGGCCTGATTAATGAGCAGTTCTTC